The 6 T cell receptor beta chains below were found in one sample sequenced in a study of T cell repertoires in cytomegalovirus infection. These TCRs are of unknown antigen specificity. TCRdb ran MiXCR on the reads and lists one entry per CDR3 protein. The table has approximately 600,000 distinct CDR3 sequences, around 40% seen once; the top ten hold 48%. Specimen: cultured PBMCs, collected from culture after CMV antigen stimulation. The receptor set was obtained from a human donor in good health (CMV status not recorded). Some clones in this sample may be carry-over from other donors' samples.

This chain joins TRBV12-3 or TRBV12-4 and TRBJ1-2; D is undetermined. Trimming took 3 bases from V and 8 from J, leaving 7 bases between them. There are 11 residues in the CDR3. In nucleotides, the CDR3 is TGTGCCAGCAGTTTGGGTCAAGGCTACACCTTC. Translated, it gives CASSLGQGYTF.

This clonotype was detected ten times or more. The V and J genes are TRBV7-2 and TRBJ2-1; a possible D gene is TRBD2 (6 bases). The length of the CDR3 is 13 residues. Trimming shortened V by 4 bases and J by 8 bases, and 12 bases separated the two germline ends. Germline-derived CDR1 and CDR2 are SGHTA and FQGNSA. CDR3 sequence: CASSSRWGDEQFF. CDR3 nucleotides: TGTGCCAGCAGCTCAAGGTGGGGGGATGAGCAGTTCTTC.

J is TRBJ2-3 and V is TRBV28; D is unclear. Germline-derived CDR1 and CDR2 are MDHEN and SYDVKM. This CDR3 spans 14 amino acids. The V end lost 11 bases, the J end lost 1 base, and 16 bases lay between the germline ends. The CDR3 loop reads CAVSRQLRTDTQYF. The CDR3 nucleotides are TGTGCCGTAAGCCGGCAGCTGCGCACAGATACGCAGTATTTT. Looking up the rest from reference TRBV28 and TRBJ2-3 gives the full variable domain: DVKVTQSSRYLVKRTGEKVFLECVQDMDHENMFWYRQDPGLGLRLIYFSYDVKMKEKGDIPEGYSVSREKKERFSLILESASTNQTSMYLCAVSRQLRTDTQYFGPGTRLTVL.

This clonotype was seen a handful of times. The V call is TRBV28, the J call TRBJ1-1, with D perhaps matching TRBD1 (6 bases). This CDR3 contains 16 residues. V lost 6 bases and J 3 bases, leaving 20 bases between the germline ends. Germline loops: CDR1 MDHEN, CDR2 SYDVKM. CDR3 in DNA: TGTGCCAGCAGAGTAACAGGGTCGGTGAGGGACACTGAAGCTTTCTTT. The encoded protein is CASRVTGSVRDTEAFF.

The J gene is TRBJ2-4, the V gene TRBV6-1; no clear D. Germline V gene data show CDR1 as MNHNS and CDR2 as SASEGT. V gave up 2 bases and J gave up 15 bases, with 14 bases separating them. This CDR3 is built from 12 residues. The CDR3 DNA sequence: TGTGCCAGCAGTGAAAGTGGGAAGGGATTGTACTTC. The encoded protein is CASSESGKGLYF.

This chain joins TRBV7-2 and TRBJ2-1, with 11 bases fitting TRBD2. The CDR3 extends over 15 amino acids. Germline CDR1 SGHTA, CDR2 FQGNSA. Trimming at V came to 4 bases and at J to 5 bases, leaving 4 bases not matched to a gene. The CDR3 DNA reads as TGTGCCAGCAGCTGGACTAGCGGGTTAAACAATGAGCAGTTCTTC. It yields the protein CASSWTSGLNNEQFF.